The 22 T cell receptor beta chains listed next were all sequenced from one sample in a study of graft-versus-host responses after intestinal transplantation. Using immunoSEQ multiplex PCR, the repertoire was profiled, and TCRdb retains in-frame clones only, with some absent. The profile covers about 120,000 clones, with about nine tenths appearing a single time and roughly 0.2% taken by the ten largest. No antigens are known for them. The starting material was unstimulated CD4+ T cells sorted from spleen or lymph node cells, obtained before intestinal transplant. All receptors derive from a human donor who received an intestinal transplant.

The rearrangement uses TRBV18 and TRBJ1-6; D is perhaps TRBD1 (5 bases). The CDR3 spans 16 residues. Germline loops: CDR1 KGHSH, CDR2 LQKENI. V lost 1 base and J lost 16, with 23 bases in between. The CDR3 spells CASSPLQGLGMEGLHF. CDR3 nucleotide sequence: TGTGCCAGCTCACCACTTCAGGGCTTAGGAATGGAAGGTCTCCACTTT. The full variable domain, in which reference TRBV18 and TRBJ1-6 provide the parts outside the CDR3, is NAGVMQNPRHLVRRRGQEARLRCSPMKGHSHVYWYRQLPEEGLKFMVYLQKENIIDESGMPKERFSAEFPKEGPSILRIQQVVRGDSAAYFCASSPLQGLGMEGLHFGNGTRLTVT.

This clone has only a few counts. One junction end disagrees with the germline gene, perhaps due to a read error. J is TRBJ2-7 and V is TRBV30; 7 bases match TRBD1. The CDR3 extends over 11 amino acids. Germline assignment: CDR1 GTSNPN and CDR2 SVGIG (reference sequence). CDR3 nucleotides: TGTGCCTGGAGTGCAGGGACAGTCCAAGTCTTC. Encoded protein: CAWSAGTVQVF. The variable domain in full, completed from reference TRBV30 and TRBJ2-7, reads SQTIHQWPATLVQPVGSPLSLECTVEGTSNPNLYWYRQAAGRGLQLLFYSVGIGQISSEVPQNLSASRPQDRQFILSSKKLLLSDSGFYLCAWSAGTVQVFGPGTRLTVT.

The rearrangement links TRBV19 to TRBJ2-1; 11 nucleotides align to TRBD2. The germline V gene encodes CDR1 LNHDA and CDR2 SQIVND (reference sequence). This CDR3 is 15 amino acids long. Trimming at V came to 3 bases and at J to 5 bases, leaving 3 bases not matched to a gene. The CDR3 DNA is TGTGCCAGTAGTATCCTTAGCGGGGGGGACAATGAGCAGTTCTTC. Translated, it gives CASSILSGGDNEQFF.

The chain carries TRBV2 and TRBJ2-7; the D gene is possibly TRBD1 (6 bases). This CDR3 comprises 17 residues. CDR1 and CDR2 (germline): SNHLY, FYNNEI. V was pared by 7 bases and J by 4 bases, with 26 bases between. CDR3 amino acids: CASNRPGVGLQSYEQYF. The DNA of the CDR3 is TGTGCCAGCAATCGTCCAGGGGTGGGTCTGCAATCATACGAGCAGTACTTC. The full variable domain, with the rest looked up from reference TRBV2 and TRBJ2-7, is EPEVTQTPSHQVTQMGQEVILRCVPISNHLYFYWYRQILGQKVEFLVSFYNNEISEKSEIFDDQFSVERPDGSNFTLKIRSTKLEDSAMYFCASNRPGVGLQSYEQYFGPGTRLTVT.

The V and J genes are TRBV27 and TRBJ2-7; TRBD2 might be the D (6 bases). V was clipped by 6 bases and J by 4 bases, with 13 bases between them. From germline, CDR1 is MNHEY and CDR2 SMNVEV (reference sequence). The CDR3 totals 13 residues. CDR3 residues: CASSRAGRYEQYF. The DNA of the CDR3 is TGTGCCAGCAGCCGGGCGGGGAGGTACGAGCAGTACTTC.

This clone has only one observation. The rearrangement joins TRBV27 to TRBJ1-4; perhaps TRBD1 as D (6 bases). This CDR3 contains 15 residues. The V gene lost 5 bases and the J gene lost 0 bases, with 10 bases spanning the gap. The V gene's germline CDR1 is MNHEY and CDR2 SMNVEV (reference sequence). CDR3 coding DNA: TGTGCCAGCAGTCTCCCAGGGGCAACTAATGAAAAACTGTTTTTT. It translates to CASSLPGATNEKLFF.

The chain recombines TRBV2 with TRBJ1-1; 9 bases align to TRBD1. The junction had 6 bases not matched to a gene; V was cut back by 5 bases and J by 2 bases. This CDR3 spans 15 amino acids. Germline-derived CDR1 and CDR2 are SNHLY and FYNNEI. The CDR3 loop reads CASSTWTGENTEAFF. CDR3 DNA sequence: TGTGCCAGCAGTACCTGGACAGGGGAAAACACTGAAGCTTTCTTT.

This chain uses TRBV2 with TRBJ1-1; 7 positions match TRBD1. V lost 7 bases, J lost 4 bases, and 15 bases stayed unmatched. This CDR3 comprises 16 residues. Germline V gene lookup returns CDR1 SNHLY and CDR2 FYNNEI. The CDR3 nucleotides read TGTGCCAGCACCATTATTCAAGGGGGCGGACGCACTGAAGCTTTCTTT. This codes for CASTIIQGGGRTEAFF. The entire variable domain, with the rest obtained from reference TRBV2 and TRBJ1-1, is as follows: EPEVTQTPSHQVTQMGQEVILRCVPISNHLYFYWYRQILGQKVEFLVSFYNNEISEKSEIFDDQFSVERPDGSNFTLKIRSTKLEDSAMYFCASTIIQGGGRTEAFFGQGTRLTVV.

V usage is TRBV28 and J usage is TRBJ2-1, with D perhaps matching TRBD2 (6 bases). The CDR3 is made up of 13 amino acids. CDR1 is MDHEN, CDR2 SYDVKM, per germline. V lost 1 base and J 15 bases, leaving 16 bases between the germline ends. CDR3 loop: CASSLFVRAEGFF. The CDR3 region has the DNA TGTGCCAGCAGTTTATTCGTACGGGCGGAGGGGTTCTTC.

The genes are TRBV5-1 and TRBJ2-1; TRBD1 matches at 10 bases. CDR3 size: 15 residues. CDR1 and CDR2 from the germline V gene are SGHRS and YFSETQ. V lost 2 bases and J lost 3; bases outside the gene matches: 2. CDR3 in DNA: TGCGCCAGCAGCTTCCGGGACAGGGGCTACAATGAGCAGTTCTTC. Encoded protein: CASSFRDRGYNEQFF. The whole variable domain, remainder taken from reference TRBV5-1 and TRBJ2-1, is KAGVTQTPRYLIKTRGQQVTLSCSPISGHRSVSWYQQTPGQGLQFLFEYFSETQRNKGNFPGRFSGRQFSNSRSEMNVSTLELGDSALYLCASSFRDRGYNEQFFGPGTRLTVL.

This chain uses TRBV19 with TRBJ1-1; D possibly corresponds to TRBD1 (5 bases). V dropped 7 bases and J dropped 6 bases, with 21 bases sitting between them. The CDR3 is made up of 15 amino acids. Germline V lookup: CDR1 LNHDA, CDR2 SQIVND (reference sequence). In nucleotides, the CDR3 is TGTGCCAGTACCCCGGGCCGGGGGGTACTTTCTGAAGCTTTCTTT. Amino acid sequence: CASTPGRGVLSEAFF. The full variable domain, in which reference TRBV19 and TRBJ1-1 provide the parts outside the CDR3, is DGGITQSPKYLFRKEGQNVTLSCEQNLNHDAMYWYRQDPGQGLRLIYYSQIVNDFQKGDIAEGYSVSREKKESFPLTVTSAQKNPTAFYLCASTPGRGVLSEAFFGQGTRLTVV.

This chain uses TRBV6-1 with TRBJ2-7; 7 bases fit TRBD1. V lost 9 bases, J lost 3 bases, and 8 bases stayed unmatched. The CDR3 runs to 13 residues. Germline values: CDR1 MNHNS, CDR2 SASEGT. CDR3 DNA sequence: TGTGCCAGTACCCGGGACAGAGACTACGAGCAGTACTTC. It translates to CASTRDRDYEQYF.

This clone was recorded only once. The chain has TRBV2 and TRBJ2-2; no firm D call. V lost 7 bases to trimming and J lost 6 bases, with 9 bases between them. CDR1 is SNHLY, CDR2 FYNNEI, per germline. The CDR3 runs to 12 residues. The CDR3 DNA reads TGTGCCAGCAAGTATAGCCCCGGGGAGCTGTTTTTT. It translates to CASKYSPGELFF.

The chain uses TRBV7-9 and TRBJ1-6; D is perhaps TRBD1 (6 bases). CDR3 length equals 16 residues. Germline V gene sequence: CDR1 SEHNR, CDR2 FQNEAQ (reference sequence). V was trimmed by 1 base and J by 3 bases, leaving 10 bases between them. CDR3 amino acids: CASSLDPGHYNSPLHF. CDR3 coding DNA: TGTGCCAGCAGCTTAGACCCGGGACACTATAATTCACCCCTCCACTTT.

The rearrangement joins TRBV7-2 to TRBJ2-7; 9 nucleotides line up with TRBD2. Germline loops: CDR1 SGHTA, CDR2 FQGNSA. V lost 8 bases to trimming and J lost 5 bases; unmatched junction nucleotides: 13. The CDR3 extends over 15 amino acids. The CDR3 is CASVLAAGGPHEQYF. The CDR3 nucleotides read TGTGCCAGCGTCCTGGCGGCGGGGGGGCCCCACGAGCAGTACTTC.

The chain uses TRBV27 and TRBJ2-1; D gene uncertain. With 4 bases removed from V and 6 bases from J, the gap between germline ends came to 13 bases. The CDR3 length is 14 residues. CDR1 MNHEY and CDR2 SMNVEV come from the germline V gene (reference sequence). CDR3 coding DNA: TGTGCCAGCAGTTCAGCCGACATTCTCAATGAGCAGTTCTTC. Amino acid sequence: CASSSADILNEQFF.

The CDR3 is CASVRGGASYEQYF. The CDR3 bases are TGTGCCAGCGTTCGGGGGGGTGCTTCCTACGAGCAGTACTTC. This chain uses TRBV28 with TRBJ2-7; 8 bases are shared with TRBD2. The CDR3 runs to 14 residues. Germline CDR1 is MDHEN and CDR2 is SYDVKM. The trim removed 8 bases at V and 1 base at J, leaving 7 bases unmatched.

The J gene is TRBJ2-3, the V gene TRBV7-3; D is uncertain. Germline V lookup: CDR1 SGHTA, CDR2 FQGTGA. This CDR3 is built from 13 residues. Trimming took off 2 bases at V and 4 bases at J, with 7 bases between the two ends. In DNA form, the CDR3 reads TGTGCCAGCAGCTTATGGCCCTCAGATACGCAGTATTTT. It specifies CASSLWPSDTQYF.

The chain carries TRBV11-2 and TRBJ1-6; D might be TRBD1 (6 bases). Trimming removed 3 bases at V and 7 bases at J, with 10 bases between. This CDR3 is 14 amino acids long. CDR1 and CDR2 from the germline V gene are SGHAT and FQNNGV. The CDR3 DNA reads as TGTGCCAGCAGCTTTCGGACAGCCAATTCACCCCTCCACTTT. Amino acids: CASSFRTANSPLHF.

This clone was counted once. This sequence joins TRBV12-5 and TRBJ2-4, with D perhaps matching TRBD1 (6 bases). Trimming took 7 bases from V and 1 from J, leaving 17 bases between them. Germline values: CDR1 LGHNT, CDR2 FRNRAP. This CDR3 contains 16 residues. This CDR3 is CASAPQGTLAKNIQYF. CDR3 nucleotide sequence: TGTGCTAGTGCCCCCCAGGGGACCCTGGCCAAAAACATTCAGTACTTC.

The gene calls are TRBV4-1 and TRBJ2-1; 13 bases match TRBD2. V shed 4 bases, J shed 4 bases, and the junction held 7 bases outside the gene matches. Germline lookup yields CDR1 MGHRA and CDR2 YSYEKL. This CDR3 region has 17 residues. The CDR3 nucleotides read TGCGCCAGCAGCCCTTTCGGGACTAGCGGGGATTACAATGAGCAGTTCTTC. Protein sequence: CASSPFGTSGDYNEQFF.

This clone was seen a single time. The V call is TRBV6-5, the J call TRBJ2-3, with 8 bases that match TRBD2. The CDR3 has 15 residues. V lost 2 bases to trimming and J lost 4 bases; unmatched junction nucleotides: 5. CDR1 is MNHEY, CDR2 SVGAGI, per germline. This CDR3 is CASSYPPGGADTQYF. DNA of the CDR3: TGTGCCAGCAGTTACCCCCCGGGGGGGGCAGATACGCAGTATTTT.